The 32 T cell receptor beta chains presented below share a single source sample, sequenced in a study of blood T cells in healthy people across ages. For the second PCR, which ran for about 6 to 12 cycles, a sample-barcoded 5' primer and a J-beta primer mix were used. A single record per CDR3 protein comes from TCRdb applying MiXCR to the 5' RACE reads. The data contain 600,000 to 800,000 distinct CDR3 sequences, 45% to 60% of them singletons. The sample was blood. Receptor source: a woman aged 80 or older in good health.

The chain has TRBV28 and TRBJ1-1; a weak D match, TRBD1 (5 bases). Per germline, CDR1 MDHEN and CDR2 SYDVKM. The CDR3 spans 14 residues. The V end was cut by 3 bases, the J end by 6 bases, with 14 bases between. CDR3 region: CASSFSGKISEAFF. Here the CDR3 DNA reads TGTGCCAGCAGTTTTTCAGGGAAGATCTCTGAAGCTTTCTTT. Supplemented by reference TRBV28 and TRBJ1-1, the full variable domain reads DVKVTQSSRYLVKRTGEKVFLECVQDMDHENMFWYRQDPGLGLRLIYFSYDVKMKEKGDIPEGYSVSREKKERFSLILESASTNQTSMYLCASSFSGKISEAFFGQGTRLTVV.

The chain carries TRBV12-5 and TRBJ2-7; D is ambiguous. Trimming stripped 3 bases from V and 7 bases from J, with 16 bases between. This CDR3 region has 14 residues. Germline CDR1 LGHNT, CDR2 FRNRAP. CDR3 protein: CASGFPGAYNEQYF. The CDR3, as DNA: TGTGCTAGTGGTTTCCCCGGTGCCTACAATGAGCAGTACTTC.

In DNA, the CDR3 is TGTGCCAGCGCCGGGACAGGGTACACCGGGGAGCTGTTTTTT. Protein product: CASAGTGYTGELFF. The V gene is TRBV27, the J gene TRBJ2-2, with TRBD1 matching 9 bases. Germline V gives CDR1 MNHEY, CDR2 SMNVEV (reference sequence). The junction had 4 bases not matched to a gene; V was cut back by 8 bases and J by 3 bases. This CDR3 has 14 residues.

This clonotype has a handful of counts. The gene calls are TRBV2 and TRBJ1-5; TRBD1 aligns across 7 bases. With 4 bases clipped from V and 6 bases from J, the junction kept 6 bases outside the gene matches. Germline V gene lookup returns CDR1 SNHLY and CDR2 FYNNEI. This CDR3 has 14 amino acids. CDR3 DNA sequence: TGTGCCAGCAGTGGTGACAGGGTATTTCAGCCCCAGCATTTT. Translating it yields CASSGDRVFQPQHF.

This rearrangement joins TRBV21-1 to TRBJ1-6; no check of the table's D call, TRBD1, against the DNA was made. TRBV21-1 corresponds to a pseudogene. The CDR3 is 18 residues long. The CDR3 region is CASSNWDRPSPDNSPLHF. The CDR3 nucleotides read TGTGCCAGCAGCAACTGGGACAGACCATCCCCGGATAATTCACCCCTCCACTTT.

As to this clonotype: Possible read error: a much larger clone is one base away. The chain is built from TRBV5-1 and TRBJ2-5; 9 bases agree with TRBD1. The CDR3 sequence is 16 residues long. Germline CDR1 and CDR2: SGHRS and YFSETQ. In nucleotides, the CDR3 is TGCACCAGCAGCTTATATGGGACAGGGAACAAAGAGACCCAGTACTTC. It encodes CTSSLYGTGNKETQYF.

The V call is TRBV15, the J call TRBJ2-1; D remains ambiguous. V was cut by 0 bases and J by 0 bases, with 18 bases left in between. CDR1 LNHNV and CDR2 YYDKDF come from the germline V gene (reference sequence). This CDR3 spans 19 amino acids. The CDR3 reads CATSRDAKGYPSSYNEQFF. Written as DNA, the CDR3 is TGTGCCACCAGCAGAGATGCAAAGGGCTACCCGAGCTCCTACAATGAGCAGTTCTTC.

In its sample, this clonotype was seen once. This rearrangement joins TRBV6-1 to TRBJ1-5; a possible D gene is TRBD1 (5 bases). The CDR3 length is 17 residues. The germline V and J ends were trimmed by 0 bases and 3 bases, with 15 bases remaining between them. From germline, CDR1 is MNHNS and CDR2 SASEGT. CDR3 region: CASSEAVQGRFNQPQHF. CDR3 bases: TGTGCCAGCAGTGAAGCTGTGCAGGGACGGTTCAATCAGCCCCAGCATTTT.

The chain is built from TRBV12-3 or TRBV12-4 and TRBJ2-1; the D gene is possibly TRBD2 (5 bases). The CDR3 contains 15 residues. V was trimmed by 1 base and J by 7 bases, leaving 14 bases between them. This CDR3 reads CASSLETTALNEQFF. The CDR3 DNA reads TGTGCCAGCAGTTTAGAGACTACGGCGTTGAATGAGCAGTTCTTC.

In this sample, this clonotype turned up a few times. The chain carries TRBV3-1 and TRBJ2-2; D is ambiguous. Germline values: CDR1 LGHDT, CDR2 YNNKEL (reference sequence). The CDR3 is made up of 13 amino acids. V was pared by 5 bases and J by 6 bases, with 10 bases between. The CDR3 loop is CASSSYSSGELFF. Here the CDR3 DNA reads TGTGCCAGCAGCTCCTATTCATCCGGGGAGCTGTTTTTT.

About this clonotype itself: One base away lies a much larger clone, so this may be a sequencing read error. This sequence joins TRBV30 and TRBJ1-2; a weak D match, TRBD1 (6 bases). Germline CDR1 GTSNPN, CDR2 SVGIG (reference sequence). V was clipped by 8 bases and J by 1 base, with 14 bases between them. CDR3 size: 13 residues. Written as DNA, the CDR3 is TGTGCCGGGACACGAGCTCGTAACTATGGCTACACCTTC. Its translation: CAGTRARNYGYTF.

This clonotype was recorded at least ten times. The V and J genes are TRBV6-5 and TRBJ1-4, with unresolved D. The CDR3 loop spans 16 amino acids. Germline V gene lookup returns CDR1 MNHEY and CDR2 SVGAGI. V lost 5 bases, J lost 1 base, and 14 bases lay in between. CDR3 sequence reads: CASSSRGVRTNEKLFF. The CDR3 DNA reads as TGTGCCAGCAGTAGTCGGGGTGTGCGAACTAATGAAAAACTGTTTTTT.

The rearrangement joins TRBV20-1 to TRBJ1-1; 10 bases align to TRBD1. The CDR3 totals 16 residues. V shed 6 bases, J shed 4 bases, and the junction held 14 bases outside the gene matches. Germline values: CDR1 DFQATT, CDR2 SNEGSKA (reference sequence). The chain's CDR3 is CSALDRGRRIGTEAFF. The CDR3 DNA follows: TGCAGTGCCCTCGACAGGGGGCGAAGAATCGGCACTGAAGCTTTCTTT.

This clonotype is a singleton in its sample. Possible read error: a much larger clone is one base away. The rearrangement links TRBV12-3 or TRBV12-4 to TRBJ2-7; TRBD1 aligns across 7 bases. The CDR3 is made up of 14 amino acids. V trimming: 6 bases; J trimming: 0 bases; junction bases outside the gene matches: 5. CDR3 region: CASRPRDSSYEQYF. CDR3 bases: TGTGCCAGCAGACCCCGGGACAGCTCCTACGAGCAGTACTTC.

This chain links TRBV7-9 with TRBJ1-2; 8 positions agree with TRBD1. Germline-derived CDR1 and CDR2 are SEHNR and FQNEAQ (reference sequence). V trimming: 6 bases; J trimming: 3 bases; junction bases outside the gene matches: 9. The CDR3 is 15 amino acids. CDR3 coding DNA: TGTGCCAGCAGATCGGACAGGGAGTTTGACTATGGCTACACCTTC. Amino acids: CASRSDREFDYGYTF. Combining the CDR3 with reference TRBV7-9 and TRBJ1-2 gives the whole variable domain DTGVSQNPRHKITKRGQNVTFRCDPISEHNRLYWYRQTLGQGPEFLTYFQNEAQLEKSRLLSDRFSAERPKGSFSTLEIQRTEQGDSAMYLCASRSDREFDYGYTFGSGTRLTVV.

CDR3 protein: CSAGEYNEQFF. The CDR3 DNA sequence: TGCAGCGCAGGGGAATACAATGAGCAGTTCTTC. This sequence joins TRBV29-1 and TRBJ2-1; D may be TRBD1 (6 bases). CDR1 is SQVTM and CDR2 is ANQGSEA in the germline V gene. Trimming stripped 7 bases from V and 4 bases from J, with 8 bases between. The CDR3 extends over 11 amino acids.

This clonotype was detected a few times. A much larger clone sits a single nucleotide away, making a read error possible. V usage is TRBV6-5 and J usage is TRBJ2-1; D might be TRBD1 (5 bases). Gene TRBJ2-7 matches the end of the DNA better, so the J call may be wrong. In germline, CDR1 is MNHEY, CDR2 SVGAGI. This CDR3 has 13 amino acids. CDR3 sequence reads: CASSYRGYNEQYF. Here the CDR3 DNA reads TGTGCCAGCAGTTACAGGGGCTACAATGAGCAGTACTTC.

The chain joins TRBV20-1 to TRBJ1-5, with D possibly matching TRBD1 (6 bases). The germline V gene encodes CDR1 DFQATT and CDR2 SNEGSKA (reference sequence). This CDR3 has 17 amino acids. The CDR3 is CTQTGGALSCGNQPQHF. DNA for the CDR3: TGCACCCAAACTGGGGGCGCTTTAAGTTGCGGCAATCAGCCCCAGCATTTT.

This clonotype occurred a few times. The chain joins TRBV7-9 to TRBJ2-7, with a weak D call TRBD2 (6 bases). The CDR3 consists of 12 residues. Trimming removed 5 bases at V and 6 bases at J, with 11 bases between. Per germline, CDR1 SEHNR and CDR2 FQNEAQ (reference sequence). CDR3 loop: CASSLDGSEQYF. The CDR3 DNA sequence: TGTGCCAGCAGCCTGGACGGGAGCGAGCAGTACTTC.

This chain links TRBV12-3 or TRBV12-4 with TRBJ2-3, with TRBD2 matching 7 bases. V lost 6 bases and J lost 10; bases outside the gene matches: 7. The length of the CDR3 is 12 residues. The CDR3 nucleotides read TGTGCCAGCAGCCCGCGGGGGTTTTCGCAGTATTTT. Translated, it gives CASSPRGFSQYF.

This clonotype has just a few counts. The junction and the germline gene differ at one end; a read error may be behind it. The V gene is TRBV12-3 or TRBV12-4, the J gene TRBJ1-5; 8 nucleotides align to TRBD1. This CDR3 is built from 15 residues. DNA of the CDR3: TGCGCCAGCAGTTTGGACAGGGTTGGCAATCAGCCCCAGCATTTT. Encoded protein: CASSLDRVGNQPQHF.

This chain connects TRBV28 to TRBJ1-1; 8 positions match TRBD1. The trim removed 5 bases at V and 3 bases at J, leaving 8 bases unmatched. The CDR3 contains 15 residues. Germline V gives CDR1 MDHEN, CDR2 SYDVKM. The CDR3 sequence: CASSPPGGRYTEAFF. As DNA, the CDR3 is TGTGCCAGCAGTCCCCCAGGGGGCAGGTACACTGAAGCTTTCTTT.

With respect to this clonotype: A read error may be the cause here, since a much bigger clone is one base away. The gene calls are TRBV5-6 and TRBJ1-1, with 9 nucleotides matching TRBD1. V shed 7 bases, J shed 0 bases, and the junction held 7 bases outside the gene matches. CDR3 length equals 15 residues. From germline, CDR1 is SGHDT and CDR2 YYEEEE. This chain's CDR3 is CASGPDRGMNTEAFF. CDR3 DNA: TGTGCCAGCGGCCCCGACAGGGGGATGAACACTGAAGCTTTCTTT.

The chain couples TRBV6-5 to TRBJ1-5, with a possible D match to TRBD1 (6 bases). From germline, CDR1 is MNHEY and CDR2 SVGAGI. This CDR3 region has 16 residues. V shed 6 bases and J shed 1 base, with 16 bases lying between them. The CDR3 here is CASSRTTGPSNQPQHF. The DNA for the CDR3 is TGTGCCAGCAGCCGAACGACAGGCCCGAGCAATCAGCCCCAGCATTTT.

This clonotype was counted between two and nine times. Mismatch with germline at one junction end may stem from a read error. J is TRBJ2-1 and V is TRBV7-3; D unclear. CDR3 size: 15 residues. Germline V gene data show CDR1 as SGHTA and CDR2 as FQGTGA. The CDR3: CVSSLTHGYANEQFF. The CDR3 nucleotides are TGTGTCAGCAGCTTAACGCACGGATACGCGAATGAGCAGTTCTTC.

The V gene is TRBV20-1, the J gene TRBJ1-2; TRBD1 matches at 9 bases. After removal of 3 bases from V and 6 bases from J, the junction contained 5 bases not matched to a gene. The germline V gene has CDR1 DFQATT and CDR2 SNEGSKA (reference sequence). CDR3 length: 13 amino acids. CDR3 sequence (DNA): TGCAGTGCTAGGGACAGGGGAGGGAATGGCTACACCTTC. This encodes CSARDRGGNGYTF.

This clonotype has just a few counts. V gene TRBV5-1 combines with J gene TRBJ2-1, with D perhaps matching TRBD2 (5 bases). The V end lost 0 bases, the J end lost 4 bases, and 8 bases lay between the germline ends. Germline CDR1 and CDR2: SGHRS and YFSETQ. The CDR3 length is 14 residues. The CDR3 DNA is TGCGCCAGCAGCTTGGGAGGGATGTACAATGAGCAGTTCTTC. Its translation is CASSLGGMYNEQFF.

The chain joins TRBV9 to TRBJ2-1, with 10 bases lining up with TRBD2. The CDR3 has 16 residues. Germline V CDR1 and CDR2: SGDLS, YYNGEE. V dropped 0 bases and J dropped 7; count of bases not matched to a gene: 7. The CDR3 spells CASSVVLTAGGNEQFF. The CDR3 nucleotides read TGTGCCAGCAGCGTAGTTTTGACAGCGGGAGGGAATGAGCAGTTCTTC.

The CDR3 region is CASSVDRGGNTIYF. The CDR3 DNA follows: TGTGCCAGCAGCGTAGACAGGGGCGGAAACACCATATATTTT. The chain has TRBV9 and TRBJ1-3; 7 nucleotides align to TRBD1. CDR1 SGDLS and CDR2 YYNGEE come from the germline V gene. The V segment lost 0 bases and the J segment 4 bases; nucleotides outside the gene matches: 1. CDR3 length equals 14 residues.

The gene calls are TRBV20-1 and TRBJ1-1, with 7 bases that match TRBD1. This CDR3 has 12 amino acids. The V segment lost 6 bases and the J segment 5 bases; nucleotides outside the gene matches: 6. CDR1 and CDR2 from the germline V gene are DFQATT and SNEGSKA (reference sequence). The CDR3 DNA sequence: TGCAGTGCCCCCTCGACAGGGACTGAAGCTTTCTTT. The encoded protein is CSAPSTGTEAFF.

In regard to this clonotype: This clone may be a read error of a much larger clone one base away. The chain is built from TRBV5-1 and TRBJ2-5, with TRBD2 identical over 8 bases. With V trimmed by 6 bases and J by 11 bases, 12 bases remained unmatched. CDR1 and CDR2 (germline): SGHRS, YFSETQ. The CDR3 runs to 13 residues. The CDR3 sequence is CASTPGGQNEQYF. The CDR3 DNA follows: TGCGCCAGCACCCCGGGGGGGCAGAATGAGCAGTACTTC.

This chain joins TRBV5-1 and TRBJ2-5; D gene uncertain. The germline CDR1 and CDR2 sequences are SGHRS and YFSETQ. With 2 bases removed from V and 5 bases from J, the gap between germline ends came to 16 bases. The CDR3 totals 15 residues. The CDR3: CASSFWYRTYETQYF. CDR3 DNA sequence: TGCGCCAGCAGCTTTTGGTACAGAACGTATGAGACCCAGTACTTC.